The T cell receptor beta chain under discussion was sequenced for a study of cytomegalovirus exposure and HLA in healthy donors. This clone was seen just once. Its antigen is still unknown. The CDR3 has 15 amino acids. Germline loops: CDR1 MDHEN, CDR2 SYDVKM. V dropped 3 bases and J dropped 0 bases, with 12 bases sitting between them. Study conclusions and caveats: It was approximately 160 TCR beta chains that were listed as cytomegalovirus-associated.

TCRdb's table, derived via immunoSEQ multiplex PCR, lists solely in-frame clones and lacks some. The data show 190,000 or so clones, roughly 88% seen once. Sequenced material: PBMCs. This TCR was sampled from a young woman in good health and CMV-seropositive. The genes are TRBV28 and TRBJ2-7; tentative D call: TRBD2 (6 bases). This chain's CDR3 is CASSFGGESSYEQYF. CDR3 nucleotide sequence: TGTGCCAGCAGTTTTGGCGGGGAGAGCTCCTACGAGCAGTACTTC.